Listed below are T cell receptor beta chains from one sample, sequenced in a study of blood T cell repertoires in COVID-19. Produced via immunoSEQ multiplex PCR; TCRdb's table is partial and in-frame only. The data hold about 97,000 clones, with about four fifths observed a single time. The sample consisted of peripheral blood. These receptors all come from a middle-aged man with active or convalescent COVID-19. Both conserved end residues are part of each CDR3. Fields, in order: J gene, D gene, V gene, clone size, CDR3 length, CDR3 protein, CDR3 DNA. D genes are given only for firm matches. A row's size may be missing; if present it is once, few, many or a size class.

>TRBJ2-1|TRBD1|TRBV5-5|.|14
CASSRDSDYNEQFF
TGTGCCAGCAGCCGGGACAGTGACTACAATGAGCAGTTCTTC
>TRBJ2-5|TRBD2|TRBV6-2/TRBV6-3|.|19
CASSYSSGTSGGLTETQYF
TGTGCCAGCAGTTACTCGTCCGGGACTAGCGGGGGCCTGACGGAGACCCAGTACTTC
>TRBJ1-5|TRBD1|TRBV5-8|.|18
CASSSGQSSRTSNQPQHF
TGTGCCAGCAGCTCGGGACAGTCCAGTCGTACTAGCAATCAGCCCCAGCATTTT
>TRBJ1-6|TRBD1|TRBV3-1/TRBV3-2|.|15
CASSQGTGGRSPLHF
TGTGCCAGCAGCCAAGGGACAGGGGGGCGTTCACCCCTCCACTTT
>TRBJ2-3|TRBD2|TRBV5-1|.|17
CASSAAASGGAADTQYF
TGCGCCAGCAGCGCCGCCGCTAGCGGGGGGGCGGCAGATACGCAGTATTTT
>TRBJ1-2|TRBD1|TRBV25-1|.|14
CASMNPGGIDGYTF
TGTGCCAGCATGAATCCAGGGGGGATTGATGGCTACACCTTC
>TRBJ1-6|.|TRBV27|.|16
CASSLWQGSYNSPLHF
TGTGCCAGCAGTTTATGGCAGGGCTCCTATAATTCACCCCTCCACTTT
>TRBJ2-2|.|TRBV2|.|14
CASRRDTDTGELFF
TGTGCCAGCAGACGGGACACCGACACCGGGGAGCTGTTTTTT
>TRBJ2-2|.|TRBV25-1|.|16
CASRGTPAENTGELFF
TGTGCCAGCAGGGGAACTCCAGCGGAGAACACCGGGGAGCTGTTTTTT
>TRBJ1-6|.|TRBV19|.|17
CASSRGLGSSYNSPLHF
TGTGCCAGTAGTCGAGGGTTGGGAAGCTCCTATAATTCACCCCTCCACTTT
>TRBJ1-1|.|TRBV21-1|.|17
CASSKNPGEFDSNEAFF
TGTGCCAGCAGCAAAAACCCGGGGGAGTTCGACTCCAACGAAGCTTTCTTT
>TRBJ1-6|TRBD1|TRBV6-5|.|14
CASSLGQGNSPLHF
TGTGCCAGCAGTTTGGGACAGGGAAATTCACCCCTCCACTTT
>TRBJ1-1|TRBD1|TRBV5-1|once|13
CASSEGQGQEAFF
TGCGCCAGCAGCGAGGGACAGGGTCAGGAAGCTTTCTTT
>TRBJ2-2|TRBD1|TRBV11-2|once|17
CASSFVAGTGYTGELFF
TGTGCCAGCAGCTTTGTGGCCGGGACAGGCTACACCGGGGAGCTGTTTTTT
>TRBJ2-2|.|TRBV7-3|.|12
CASKGGTGELFF
TGTGCCAGCAAAGGAGGCACCGGGGAGCTGTTTTTT